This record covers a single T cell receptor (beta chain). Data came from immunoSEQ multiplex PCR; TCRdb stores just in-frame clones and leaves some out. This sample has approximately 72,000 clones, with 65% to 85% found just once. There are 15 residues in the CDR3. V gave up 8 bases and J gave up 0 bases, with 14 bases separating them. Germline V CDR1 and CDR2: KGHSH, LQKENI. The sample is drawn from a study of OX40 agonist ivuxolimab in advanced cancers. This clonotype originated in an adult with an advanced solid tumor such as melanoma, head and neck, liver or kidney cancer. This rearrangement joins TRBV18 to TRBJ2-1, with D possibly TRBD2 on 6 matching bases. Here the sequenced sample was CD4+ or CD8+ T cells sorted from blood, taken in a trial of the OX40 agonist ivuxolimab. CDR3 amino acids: CASREAGSSYNEQFF. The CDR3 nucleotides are TGTGCCAGCCGAGAGGCGGGGAGCTCCTACAATGAGCAGTTCTTC. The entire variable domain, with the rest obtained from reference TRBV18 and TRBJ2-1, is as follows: NAGVMQNPRHLVRRRGQEARLRCSPMKGHSHVYWYRQLPEEGLKFMVYLQKENIIDESGMPKERFSAEFPKEGPSILRIQQVVRGDSAAYFCASREAGSSYNEQFFGPGTRLTVL.